These 14 T cell receptor beta chains were sequenced from one sample in a study of T cells in Graves' hyperthyroidism and ophthalmopathy (dated 2019 in TCRdb). The library relied on multiplex PCR. TCRdb records Illumina HiSeq 2000 as the sequencer. TCR beta CDR3 regions were amplified from RNA transcripts. A first-round RT-PCR of the TCR CDR3 used the HTBI primer set with the Qiagen OneStep RT-PCR kit. TCRdb trimmed the raw reads at Q25, called clones with MiXCR and kept productive beta chains. A single entry per CDR3 protein holds the most common genes and DNA from its merged rows. This sample gives 340,000 or so distinct CDR3 sequences in total; 21% of them show up just once. The top ten hold over 45% of the sample. The source material was blood. These receptors were taken from a woman in her fifties or sixties with Graves' hyperthyroidism.

This clonotype occurred many times. The rearrangement uses TRBV20-1 and TRBJ2-7, with D unclear. Germline CDR1 DFQATT, CDR2 SNEGSKA (reference sequence). Trimming took 8 bases from V and 5 from J, leaving 16 bases between them. This CDR3 is 12 amino acids long. CDR3 bases: TGCAGTACGGGCCTTAGGGTCCACGAGCAGTACTTC. Protein sequence: CSTGLRVHEQYF.

This chain connects TRBV24-1 to TRBJ1-4; TRBD1 agrees at 7 bases. The V gene's germline CDR1 is KGHDR and CDR2 SFDVKD. The ends lost 2 bases at V and 6 bases at J; junction bases unmatched: 8. The CDR3 runs 16 residues. CDR3 loop: CATSDSAKGADEKLFF. The CDR3 bases are TGTGCCACCAGTGATTCCGCTAAGGGGGCAGATGAAAAACTGTTTTTT.

The chain recombines TRBV6-2 or TRBV6-3 with TRBJ2-3; 7 bases line up with TRBD2. There are 15 residues in the CDR3. Per germline, CDR1 MNHEY and CDR2 SVGEGT. The V gene end was trimmed by 0 bases and the J gene end by 2 bases; junction bases not matched to a gene: 2. CDR3 loop: CASSYSSGDTDTQYF. CDR3 bases: TGTGCCAGCAGTTACTCAAGCGGGGACACAGATACGCAGTATTTT.

This clonotype was picked up a small number of times. The genes are TRBV7-3 and TRBJ2-6; D uncertain. The CDR3 consists of 17 residues. Germline values: CDR1 SGHTA, CDR2 FQGTGA. Trimming took 2 bases from V and 2 from J, leaving 13 bases between them. CDR3 DNA sequence: TGTGCCAGCAGCTTAGGCTCCGGGTCAGCTGGGGCCAACGTCCTGACTTTC. The encoded protein is CASSLGSGSAGANVLTF.

This clonotype was detected a few times. This sequence joins TRBV5-1 and TRBJ1-1; TRBD1 matches 7 bases. CDR1 is SGHRS, CDR2 YFSETQ, per germline. The CDR3 sequence is 15 residues long. V was pared by 4 bases and J by 0 bases, with 6 bases of the junction left unmatched. CDR3: CASSPGTALNTEAFF. As DNA, the CDR3 is TGCGCCAGCAGCCCCGGGACAGCGCTGAACACTGAAGCTTTCTTT.

This clonotype was recorded at least ten times. The J gene is TRBJ1-1, the V gene TRBV27, with D unresolved. The germline CDR1 and CDR2 sequences are MNHEY and SMNVEV (reference sequence). The V end lost 6 bases, the J end lost 0 bases, and 5 bases lay between the germline ends. CDR3 length equals 12 residues. CDR3 in DNA: TGTGCCAGCAGGACCCTGAACACTGAAGCTTTCTTT. It codes for CASRTLNTEAFF.

About this clonotype itself: One base away lies a much larger clone, so this may be a sequencing read error. The chain uses TRBV28 and TRBJ1-2; no definite D call. The CDR3 is 14 residues long. Germline V gene lookup returns CDR1 MDHEN and CDR2 SYDVKM. CDR3 loop: CASGLSGVNYGYTF. CDR3 sequence (DNA): TGTGCCAGCGGTTTATCTGGGGTCAACTATGGCTACACCTTC.

This clonotype was picked up many times. V gene TRBV7-9 combines with J gene TRBJ2-1; TRBD1 might be the D (6 bases). Germline V CDR1 and CDR2: SEHNR, FQNEAQ (reference sequence). Trimming cost V 2 bases and J 10 bases, with 21 bases left between them. The length of the CDR3 is 16 residues. CDR3 in DNA: TGTGCCAGCAGCTTACGGGACACGGTGTTTAAAGGCGAGCAGTTCTTC. This codes for CASSLRDTVFKGEQFF.

The V call is TRBV19, the J call TRBJ2-1; D is possibly TRBD2 (7 bases). Trimming shortened V by 10 bases and J by 4 bases, and 17 bases separated the two germline ends. In germline, CDR1 is LNHDA, CDR2 SQIVND (reference sequence). CDR3 length: 14 amino acids. CDR3 amino acids: CATSQRDNYNEQFF. The CDR3 DNA reads as TGTGCCACCTCCCAGCGGGACAATTACAATGAGCAGTTCTTC.

This clonotype was counted many times. V usage is TRBV5-1 and J usage is TRBJ2-1; D is possibly TRBD1 or TRBD2 (5 bases each). Trimming took 1 base from V and 4 from J, leaving 15 bases between them. The CDR3 loop spans 16 amino acids. Germline CDR1 SGHRS, CDR2 YFSETQ. The CDR3 DNA follows: TGCGCCAGCAGCTTGAACGGGGCGGGCCGATACAATGAGCAGTTCTTC. Amino acids: CASSLNGAGRYNEQFF.

The gene calls are TRBV9 and TRBJ2-5; no clear D gene. Trimming pared 0 bases from V and 7 bases from J, leaving 16 bases between. The CDR3 covers 15 residues. Germline V lookup: CDR1 SGDLS, CDR2 YYNGEE. The CDR3 sequence: CASSVGSDQIATQYF. CDR3 coding DNA: TGTGCCAGCAGCGTAGGATCGGACCAGATAGCGACCCAGTACTTC.

The sample holds many counts of this clonotype. The rearrangement uses TRBV12-3 or TRBV12-4 and TRBJ2-2; maybe TRBD2 (5 bases). Between the trimmed V and J ends, which lost 3 bases and 4 bases, there was a span of 15 bases. The CDR3 spans 16 residues. The CDR3 reads CASSLASSGVTGELFF. The CDR3 DNA is TGTGCCAGCAGTTTGGCTAGCAGTGGAGTCACCGGGGAGCTGTTTTTT.

This clonotype was seen a handful of times. The chain carries TRBV5-5 and TRBJ1-5, with a weak D call TRBD1 (5 bases). CDR1 and CDR2 from the germline V gene are SGHKS and YYEKEE (reference sequence). Trimming stripped 2 bases from V and 5 bases from J, with 14 bases between. The CDR3 sequence is 15 residues long. CDR3 amino acids: CASSFVFGADQPQHF. The CDR3, as DNA: TGTGCCAGCAGCTTCGTCTTTGGGGCCGATCAGCCCCAGCATTTT.

This clonotype was seen a handful of times. The V gene is TRBV2, the J gene TRBJ1-5; D uncertain. Germline assignment: CDR1 SNHLY and CDR2 FYNNEI. The ends were cut back, 7 bases at V and 1 base at J, with 8 bases in the middle. The CDR3 runs to 13 residues. CDR3: CASKGGSNQPQHF. In DNA, the CDR3 is TGTGCCAGCAAGGGCGGGAGCAATCAGCCCCAGCATTTT.